Presented here are 30 T cell receptor beta chains from one specimen sequenced in a study of Tregs in tolerant kidney transplant recipients. Data came from immunoSEQ multiplex PCR; TCRdb stores just in-frame clones and leaves some out. Found here are about 77,000 clones, 98% of them singletons; the top ten hold around 0.58%. Specimen: CD4+ T cells from blood, collected before the transplant. These receptors originate from a human donor who received a combined kidney and bone marrow transplant.

This chain joins TRBV6-1 and TRBJ1-2, with 8 bases identical to TRBD1. Germline CDR1 MNHNS, CDR2 SASEGT. The CDR3 is 13 residues long. With 6 bases clipped from V and 7 bases from J, the junction kept 7 bases outside the gene matches. The CDR3 nucleotides are TGTGCCAGCAGAGAACAGGGGGACGGTGGCTACACCTTC. Its protein product is CASREQGDGGYTF.

The V and J genes are TRBV5-1 and TRBJ2-2; TRBD2 aligns across 11 bases. Germline V gene data show CDR1 as SGHRS and CDR2 as YFSETQ. This CDR3 has 15 residues. V lost 2 bases and J lost 8; bases outside the gene matches: 5. The CDR3 loop is CASSLPGLAAGELFF. The CDR3 DNA follows: TGCGCCAGCAGCTTACCGGGACTAGCGGCAGGGGAGCTGTTTTTT.

CDR3 region: CASSLMGTLEETQYF. CDR3 nucleotides: TGCGCCAGCAGCTTGATGGGGACTCTGGAAGAGACCCAGTACTTC. This sequence joins TRBV5-1 and TRBJ2-5, with D possibly matching TRBD2 (6 bases). Germline CDR1 and CDR2: SGHRS and YFSETQ. V lost 1 base to trimming and J lost 3 bases, with 13 bases between them. The CDR3 consists of 15 residues.

Here the CDR3 DNA reads TGTGCCAGCAGCTTAGGGCCTAGCGGGGGCACCGGGGAGCTGTTTTTT. Amino acids: CASSLGPSGGTGELFF. The chain is built from TRBV7-3 and TRBJ2-2; 10 nucleotides line up with TRBD2. After removal of 2 bases from V and 4 bases from J, the junction contained 4 bases not matched to a gene. CDR3 length: 16 amino acids. Germline V gene data show CDR1 as SGHTA and CDR2 as FQGTGA.

A remark on this clone: At one end, the junction sequence differs from germline, possibly due to a read error. This rearrangement joins TRBV19 to TRBJ2-7; 10 nucleotides align to TRBD2. CDR1 is LNHDA, CDR2 SQIVND, per germline (reference sequence). The CDR3 sequence is 14 residues long. This CDR3 is CASSTSGTSETLGF. The CDR3 DNA is TGTGCCAGTAGTACATCCGGGACTAGCGAGACCCTAGGCTTC. Supplemented by reference TRBV19 and TRBJ2-7, the full variable domain reads DGGITQSPKYLFRKEGQNVTLSCEQNLNHDAMYWYRQDPGQGLRLIYYSQIVNDFQKGDIAEGYSVSREKKESFPLTVTSAQKNPTAFYLCASSTSGTSETLGFGPGTRLTVT.

The chain is built from TRBV7-9 and TRBJ2-7, with 7 bases matching TRBD2. The V gene's germline CDR1 is SEHNR and CDR2 FQNEAQ (reference sequence). Trimming took 5 bases from V and 2 from J; bases not matched to a gene: 6. This CDR3 has 14 residues. CDR3 in DNA: TGTGCCAGCAGCCTAAGGACTAGACCCTACGAGCAGTACTTC. This sequence encodes CASSLRTRPYEQYF.

V and J are TRBV10-3 and TRBJ2-1; D remains unclear. V shed 2 bases and J shed 2 bases, with 13 bases lying between them. Per germline, CDR1 ENHRY and CDR2 SYGVKD. The CDR3 contains 16 residues. This CDR3 reads CAISENTRIAYNEQFF. CDR3 coding DNA: TGTGCCATCAGTGAGAATACACGAATCGCCTACAATGAGCAGTTCTTC.

This chain joins TRBV7-3 and TRBJ1-1; a weak D match, TRBD1 (5 bases). With 3 bases removed from V and 8 bases from J, the gap between germline ends came to 13 bases. The germline V gene encodes CDR1 SGHTA and CDR2 FQGTGA. The length of the CDR3 is 13 residues. Here the CDR3 reads CASSFIGHAEAFF. CDR3 sequence (DNA): TGTGCCAGCAGCTTCATAGGACACGCCGAAGCTTTCTTT. The full variable domain, with the rest looked up from reference TRBV7-3 and TRBJ1-1, is GAGVSQTPSNKVTEKGKYVELRCDPISGHTALYWYRQSLGQGPEFLIYFQGTGAADDSGLPNDRFFAVRPEGSVSTLKIQRTERGDSAVYLCASSFIGHAEAFFGQGTRLTVV.

The chain combines TRBV7-8 with TRBJ2-5, with D possibly TRBD1 on 5 matching bases. Germline V CDR1 and CDR2: SGHVS, FQNEAQ. V lost 3 bases and J lost 0, with 17 bases in between. The CDR3 covers 17 residues. The CDR3 loop reads CASSFLPIRDNQETQYF. The DNA for the CDR3 is TGTGCCAGCAGCTTCTTGCCTATCAGGGATAACCAAGAGACCCAGTACTTC.

The DNA for the CDR3 is TGTGCCAGCAGCCATACGCCGCCGACAGGGTCGGGCTACACCTTC. It codes for CASSHTPPTGSGYTF. The chain recombines TRBV4-2 with TRBJ1-2; TRBD1 agrees at 7 bases. Germline CDR1 and CDR2: LGHNA and YNFKEQ. V lost 3 bases and J lost 8; bases outside the gene matches: 12. The CDR3 is 15 residues long.

The chain is built from TRBV4-3 and TRBJ1-4; weak D call: TRBD1 (6 bases). V was clipped by 3 bases and J by 6 bases, with 11 bases between them. The CDR3 is 14 amino acids. In germline, CDR1 is LGHNA, CDR2 YSLEER. The DNA for the CDR3 is TGCGCCAGCAGCCAGGACAGTCGAGATGAAAAACTGTTTTTT. Its protein is CASSQDSRDEKLFF.

The rearrangement joins TRBV5-6 to TRBJ1-3; unclear D gene. The germline CDR1 and CDR2 sequences are SGHDT and YYEEEE. Trimming pared 0 bases from V and 0 bases from J, leaving 7 bases between. The CDR3 is made up of 15 amino acids. CDR3 nucleotide sequence: TGTGCCAGCAGCTTGGGGGCTAACTCTGGAAACACCATATATTTT. This sequence encodes CASSLGANSGNTIYF.

The J gene is TRBJ2-5, the V gene TRBV5-1; TRBD2 agrees at 7 bases. This CDR3 is 15 amino acids long. The V gene's germline CDR1 is SGHRS and CDR2 YFSETQ. Unmatched junction bases numbered 10, after V lost 6 bases and J lost 2 bases. The CDR3 sequence is CASTPMSGDQETQYF. CDR3 DNA: TGCGCCAGCACCCCCATGAGCGGGGATCAAGAGACCCAGTACTTC.

This clone was counted a single time. The V call is TRBV9, the J call TRBJ2-5; 7 bases match TRBD1. V dropped 2 bases and J dropped 5; count of bases not matched to a gene: 9. CDR1 SGDLS and CDR2 YYNGEE come from the germline V gene. The CDR3 is 15 residues long. The CDR3 reads CASSVTLDRRETQYF. For the CDR3, the DNA is TGTGCCAGCAGCGTCACCCTGGACAGGCGGGAGACCCAGTACTTC.

J is TRBJ2-7 and V is TRBV11-1, with 9 positions matching TRBD1. CDR1 SGHAT and CDR2 FQDESV come from the germline V gene (reference sequence). V was pared by 10 bases and J by 6 bases, with 10 bases of the junction left unmatched. This CDR3 has 13 residues. The CDR3 nucleotides read TGTGCCACCAAAGGACAGGGGAATCGCGAGCAGTACTTC. It yields the protein CATKGQGNREQYF.

The CDR3 loop is CASSQGSGRKYYEQYF. The CDR3 nucleotides are TGCGCCAGCAGCCAAGGGTCAGGCCGAAAATACTACGAGCAGTACTTC. J is TRBJ2-7 and V is TRBV4-3; D is ambiguous. Germline lookup yields CDR1 LGHNA and CDR2 YSLEER. V was clipped by 1 base and J by 3 bases, with 16 bases between them. CDR3 length equals 16 residues.

V and J are TRBV5-6 and TRBJ2-7, with D tentatively TRBD1 (6 bases). The CDR3 is 15 residues long. Trimming shortened V by 4 bases and J by 0 bases, and 14 bases separated the two germline ends. Germline V gene data show CDR1 as SGHDT and CDR2 as YYEEEE. The CDR3 region is CASSTDHRDSYEQYF. As DNA, the CDR3 is TGTGCCAGCAGCACCGACCACAGGGACTCCTACGAGCAGTACTTC.

The V gene is TRBV7-9, the J gene TRBJ1-2; 8 bases line up with TRBD1. The CDR3 extends over 15 amino acids. The ends lost 1 base at V and 5 bases at J; junction bases unmatched: 6. The germline V gene encodes CDR1 SEHNR and CDR2 FQNEAQ (reference sequence). CDR3 protein: CASSLGGTGGYGYTF. CDR3 bases: TGTGCCAGCAGCTTAGGAGGGACAGGAGGATATGGCTACACCTTC.

The chain combines TRBV27 with TRBJ2-2; 8 positions match TRBD2. This CDR3 has 17 amino acids. Germline V lookup: CDR1 MNHEY, CDR2 SMNVEV (reference sequence). The J segment lost 5 bases and the V segment lost 2 bases, leaving 10 bases of the junction unmatched. The CDR3 protein is CASSLRVTGGPTGELFF. CDR3 in DNA: TGTGCCAGCAGTTTAAGGGTTACGGGAGGGCCTACCGGGGAGCTGTTTTTT.

The V call is TRBV6-1, the J call TRBJ2-7, with D tentatively TRBD1 (6 bases). The CDR3 covers 14 residues. With 6 bases removed from V and 3 bases from J, the gap between germline ends came to 15 bases. CDR1 MNHNS and CDR2 SASEGT come from the germline V gene. CDR3 protein: CASRQGSSSYEQYF. CDR3 in DNA: TGTGCCAGCAGGCAGGGGTCCTCCAGCTACGAGCAGTACTTC.

V usage is TRBV7-9 and J usage is TRBJ2-1; 11 nucleotides align to TRBD2. The germline V gene has CDR1 SEHNR and CDR2 FQNEAQ (reference sequence). The CDR3 consists of 15 residues. Trimming took 5 bases from V and 2 from J; bases not matched to a gene: 2. CDR3 sequence reads: CASSPTSGTYNEQFF. The CDR3 coding sequence is TGTGCCAGCAGCCCGACTAGCGGGACCTACAATGAGCAGTTCTTC.

The rearrangement joins TRBV28 to TRBJ1-5; D not resolved. This CDR3 contains 15 residues. Germline assignment: CDR1 MDHEN and CDR2 SYDVKM. Trimming took 1 base from V and 6 from J, leaving 13 bases between them. CDR3 sequence: CASSLFPGNSQPQHF. CDR3 DNA: TGTGCCAGCAGTTTATTTCCGGGTAATAGTCAGCCCCAGCATTTT.

V usage is TRBV19 and J usage is TRBJ1-5, with 8 bases fitting TRBD1. V lost 6 bases, J lost 0 bases, and 4 bases stayed unmatched. The CDR3 consists of 15 residues. The germline V gene has CDR1 LNHDA and CDR2 SQIVND (reference sequence). In nucleotides, the CDR3 is TGTGCCAGTAGGGAGACAGGGGATAGCAATCAGCCCCAGCATTTT. This translates into CASRETGDSNQPQHF.

V and J are TRBV30 and TRBJ2-7, with 11 bases lining up with TRBD2. Looked up from germline, CDR1 is GTSNPN and CDR2 is SVGIG (reference sequence). The CDR3 has 16 residues. V trimming: 1 base; J trimming: 3 bases; junction bases outside the gene matches: 8. This CDR3 reads CAWSDLGTSGYYEQYF. The DNA of the CDR3 is TGTGCCTGGAGTGACCTCGGGACTAGCGGTTACTACGAGCAGTACTTC.

This rearrangement joins TRBV4-3 to TRBJ2-2; the D gene is possibly TRBD1 (6 bases). Germline V gene lookup returns CDR1 LGHNA and CDR2 YSLEER. This CDR3 is 16 amino acids long. The V gene lost 2 bases and the J gene lost 4 bases, with 14 bases spanning the gap. The CDR3: CASSQPKQGFTGELFF. CDR3 sequence (DNA): TGCGCCAGCAGCCAACCAAAACAGGGATTCACCGGGGAGCTGTTTTTT.

The chain recombines TRBV15 with TRBJ2-2; 10 positions agree with TRBD1. The CDR3 length is 16 residues. J gave up 1 base and V 3 bases, and 2 bases lay outside the gene matches. The germline CDR1 and CDR2 sequences are LNHNV and YYDKDF (reference sequence). The CDR3 coding sequence is TGTGCCACCAGCAGGGGGGACAGGGGGAACACCGGGGAGCTGTTTTTT. Translation: CATSRGDRGNTGELFF.

The chain joins TRBV5-4 to TRBJ2-1; TRBD2 matches at 7 bases. This CDR3 is 15 amino acids long. Germline trimming cut 2 bases from V and 4 bases from J; bases unmatched to any gene: 6. Germline CDR1 and CDR2: SGHNT and YYREEE (reference sequence). CDR3 amino acids: CASSFPSGEYNEQFF. In nucleotides, the CDR3 is TGTGCCAGCAGCTTTCCCAGCGGGGAATACAATGAGCAGTTCTTC.

V gene TRBV9 combines with J gene TRBJ2-7, with TRBD1 as a possible D gene (5 bases). CDR3 length: 14 amino acids. Trimming left V 4 bases short and J 5 bases short, with 16 bases between. Germline CDR1 and CDR2: SGDLS and YYNGEE. For the CDR3, the DNA is TGTGCCAGCAGCACCCTACCTGACAGCCACGAGCAGTACTTC. This gives the protein CASSTLPDSHEQYF.

This clone has a single count. The chain joins TRBV6-1 to TRBJ1-5; a possible D gene is TRBD1 (5 bases). The CDR3 has 13 residues. V was cut by 5 bases and J by 7 bases, with 12 bases left in between. Per germline, CDR1 MNHNS and CDR2 SASEGT. In DNA form, the CDR3 reads TGTGCCAGCAGTTATAGGTCAGGGCAGCCCCAGCATTTT. Translated: CASSYRSGQPQHF.

The CDR3 is CASSELEIGTGELFF. The CDR3 DNA reads as TGTGCCAGCAGTGAGCTAGAGATAGGTACCGGGGAGCTGTTTTTT. The chain is built from TRBV6-1 and TRBJ2-2; D unresolved. Germline V gene data show CDR1 as MNHNS and CDR2 as SASEGT. Deletions cut 3 bases from V and 5 bases from J, with 13 bases between. CDR3 length equals 15 residues.